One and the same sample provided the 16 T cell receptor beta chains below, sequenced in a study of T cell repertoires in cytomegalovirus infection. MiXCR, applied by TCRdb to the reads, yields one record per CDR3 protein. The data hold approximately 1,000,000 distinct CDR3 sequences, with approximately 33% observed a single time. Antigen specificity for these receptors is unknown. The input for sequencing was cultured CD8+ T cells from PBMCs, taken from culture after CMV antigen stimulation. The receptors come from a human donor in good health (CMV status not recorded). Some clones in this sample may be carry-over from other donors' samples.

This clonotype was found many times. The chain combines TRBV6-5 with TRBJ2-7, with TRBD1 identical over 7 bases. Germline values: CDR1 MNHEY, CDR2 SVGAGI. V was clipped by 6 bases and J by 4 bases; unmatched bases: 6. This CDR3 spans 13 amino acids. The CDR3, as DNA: TGTGCCAGCAGCTACAGGGGAAGTTACGAGCAGTACTTC. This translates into CASSYRGSYEQYF.

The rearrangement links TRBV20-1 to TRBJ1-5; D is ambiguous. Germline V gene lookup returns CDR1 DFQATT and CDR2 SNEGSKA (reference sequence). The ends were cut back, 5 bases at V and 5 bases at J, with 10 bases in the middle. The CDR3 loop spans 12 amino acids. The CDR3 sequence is CSARGVDQPQHF. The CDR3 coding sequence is TGCAGTGCTCGCGGGGTAGATCAGCCCCAGCATTTT.

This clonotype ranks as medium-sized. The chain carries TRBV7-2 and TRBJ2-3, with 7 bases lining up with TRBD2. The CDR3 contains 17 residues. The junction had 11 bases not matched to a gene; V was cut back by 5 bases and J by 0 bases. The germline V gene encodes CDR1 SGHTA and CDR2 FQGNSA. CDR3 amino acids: CASSRTLADTSTDTQYF. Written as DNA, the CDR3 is TGTGCCAGCAGCCGAACGCTAGCGGACACTAGCACAGATACGCAGTATTTT.

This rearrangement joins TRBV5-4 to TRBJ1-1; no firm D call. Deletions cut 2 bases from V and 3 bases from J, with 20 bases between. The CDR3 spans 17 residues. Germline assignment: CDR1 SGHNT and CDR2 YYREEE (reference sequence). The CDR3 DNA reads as TGTGCCAGCAGCTTCGGGCGTATAGGTGTTTGGGACACTGAAGCTTTCTTT. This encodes CASSFGRIGVWDTEAFF.

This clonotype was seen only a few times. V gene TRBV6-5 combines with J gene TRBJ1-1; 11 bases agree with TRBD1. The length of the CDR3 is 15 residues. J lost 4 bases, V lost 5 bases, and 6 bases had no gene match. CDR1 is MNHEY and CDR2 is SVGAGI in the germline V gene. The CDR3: CASSAWTGGGTEAFF. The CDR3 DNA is TGTGCCAGCAGTGCCTGGACAGGGGGCGGCACTGAAGCTTTCTTT.

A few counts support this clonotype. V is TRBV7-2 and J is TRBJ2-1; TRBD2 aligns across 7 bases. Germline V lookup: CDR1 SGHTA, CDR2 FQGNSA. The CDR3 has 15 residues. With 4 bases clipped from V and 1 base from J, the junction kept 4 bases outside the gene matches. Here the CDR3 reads CASSSTSESYNEQFF. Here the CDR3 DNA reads TGTGCCAGCAGCTCCACTAGCGAATCCTACAATGAGCAGTTCTTC.

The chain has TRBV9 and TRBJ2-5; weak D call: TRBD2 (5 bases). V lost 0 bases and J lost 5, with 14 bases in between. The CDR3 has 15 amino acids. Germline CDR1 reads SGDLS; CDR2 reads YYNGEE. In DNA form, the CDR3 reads TGTGCCAGCAGCGTAGCTACCCAGCGCGGGGAGACCCAGTACTTC. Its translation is CASSVATQRGETQYF.

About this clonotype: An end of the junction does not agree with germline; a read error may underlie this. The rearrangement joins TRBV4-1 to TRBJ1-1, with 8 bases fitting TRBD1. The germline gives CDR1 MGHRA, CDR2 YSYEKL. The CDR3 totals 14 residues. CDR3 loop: CASSQVGQGEEAFF. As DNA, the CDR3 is TGTGCCAGCAGCCAAGTTGGACAGGGCGAGGAAGCTTTCTTT.

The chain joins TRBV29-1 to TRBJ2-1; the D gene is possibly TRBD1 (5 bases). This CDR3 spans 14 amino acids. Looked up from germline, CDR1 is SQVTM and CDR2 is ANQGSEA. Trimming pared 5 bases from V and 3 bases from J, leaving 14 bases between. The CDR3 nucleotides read TGCAGCGTTCAGGGTTTCCCGGTCTACAATGAGCAGTTCTTC. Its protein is CSVQGFPVYNEQFF.

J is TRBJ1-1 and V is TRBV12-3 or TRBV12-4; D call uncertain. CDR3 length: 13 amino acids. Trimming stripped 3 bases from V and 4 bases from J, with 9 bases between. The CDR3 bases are TGTGCCAGCAGTTTTGGGGAGATCACTGAAGCTTTCTTT. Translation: CASSFGEITEAFF.

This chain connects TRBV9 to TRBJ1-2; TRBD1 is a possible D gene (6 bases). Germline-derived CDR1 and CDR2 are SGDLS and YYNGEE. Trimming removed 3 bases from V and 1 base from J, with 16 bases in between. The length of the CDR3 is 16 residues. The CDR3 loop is CASSAVGAGVNYGYTF. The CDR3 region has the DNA TGTGCCAGCAGCGCCGTTGGGGCAGGGGTTAACTATGGCTACACCTTC.

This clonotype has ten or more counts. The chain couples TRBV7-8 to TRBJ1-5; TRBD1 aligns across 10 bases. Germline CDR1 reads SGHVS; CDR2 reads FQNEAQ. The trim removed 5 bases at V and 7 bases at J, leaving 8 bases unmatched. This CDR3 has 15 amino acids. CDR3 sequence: CASSPGTGDDQPQHF. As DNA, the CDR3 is TGTGCCAGCAGCCCAGGGACAGGGGACGACCAGCCCCAGCATTTT. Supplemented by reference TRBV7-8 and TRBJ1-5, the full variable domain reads GAGVSQSPRYKVAKRGQDVALRCDPISGHVSLFWYQQALGQGPEFLTYFQNEAQLDKSGLPSDRFFAERPEGSVSTLKIQRTQQEDSAVYLCASSPGTGDDQPQHFGDGTRLSIL.

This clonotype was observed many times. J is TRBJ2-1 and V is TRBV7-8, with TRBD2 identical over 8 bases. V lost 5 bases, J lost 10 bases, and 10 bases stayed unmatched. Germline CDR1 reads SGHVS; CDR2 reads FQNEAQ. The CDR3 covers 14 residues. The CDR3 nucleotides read TGTGCCAGCAGCCCGGGGGGGGCCCCCGGCGAGCAGTTCTTC. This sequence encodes CASSPGGAPGEQFF.

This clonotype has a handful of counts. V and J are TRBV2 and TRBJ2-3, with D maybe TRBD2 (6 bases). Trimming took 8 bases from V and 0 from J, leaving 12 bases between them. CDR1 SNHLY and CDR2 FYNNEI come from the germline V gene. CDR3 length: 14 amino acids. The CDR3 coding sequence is TGTGCCAGCTTGCTAGCGAGTAGCACAGATACGCAGTATTTT. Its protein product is CASLLASSTDTQYF.

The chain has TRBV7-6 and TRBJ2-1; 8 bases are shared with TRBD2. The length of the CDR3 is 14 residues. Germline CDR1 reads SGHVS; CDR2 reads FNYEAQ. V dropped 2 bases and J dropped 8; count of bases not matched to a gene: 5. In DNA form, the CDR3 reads TGTGCCAGCAGCTTATATCGGGGGGGCGATGAGCAGTTCTTC. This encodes CASSLYRGGDEQFF. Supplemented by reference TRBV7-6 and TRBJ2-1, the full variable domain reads GAGVSQSPRYKVTKRGQDVALRCDPISGHVSLYWYRQALGQGPEFLTYFNYEAQQDKSGLPNDRFSAERPEGSISTLTIQRTEQRDSAMYRCASSLYRGGDEQFFGPGTRLTVL.

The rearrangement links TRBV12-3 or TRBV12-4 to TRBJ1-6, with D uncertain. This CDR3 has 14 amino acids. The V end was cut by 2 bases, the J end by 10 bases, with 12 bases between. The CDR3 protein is CASSLYSSESPLHF. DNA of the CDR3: TGTGCCAGCAGTTTATACTCCTCGGAGTCACCCCTCCACTTT.